The next 29 T cell receptor beta chains were all read from a single sample in a study of blood T cell repertoires in COVID-19. Produced via immunoSEQ multiplex PCR; TCRdb's table is partial and in-frame only. The sample includes more than 200,000 clones, about 90% of them seen just once. Sequenced material: PBMCs or T cells enriched from blood (not recorded which). The receptors stem from a woman in her twenties or thirties with acute COVID-19.

The chain employs TRBV24-1 and TRBJ1-5; D might be TRBD1 (5 bases). Germline V gene sequence: CDR1 KGHDR, CDR2 SFDVKD. The V gene lost 4 bases and the J gene lost 9 bases, with 15 bases spanning the gap. CDR3 size: 14 residues. The CDR3 DNA reads as TGTGCCACCAGTGACCCCTGGGGCAGCGCGCCCCAGCATTTT. This sequence encodes CATSDPWGSAPQHF.

V is TRBV2 and J is TRBJ1-4, with 7 bases aligning to TRBD1. The CDR3 length is 14 residues. Trimming at V came to 4 bases and at J to 7 bases, leaving 6 bases not matched to a gene. The germline V gene encodes CDR1 SNHLY and CDR2 FYNNEI. The chain's CDR3 is CASSVMQGGEKLFF. The CDR3 nucleotides read TGTGCCAGCAGTGTGATGCAGGGGGGTGAAAAACTGTTTTTT.

The rearrangement joins TRBV30 to TRBJ2-1, with TRBD2 identical over 11 bases. Germline V gene data show CDR1 as GTSNPN and CDR2 as SVGIG (reference sequence). The CDR3 totals 13 residues. Trimming cost V 7 bases and J 4 bases; bases outside gene matches: 3. This CDR3 reads CAYASGGYNEQFF. Here the CDR3 DNA reads TGTGCCTACGCTAGCGGGGGGTACAATGAGCAGTTCTTC. Full variable domain (rest looked up from reference TRBV30 and TRBJ2-1): SQTIHQWPATLVQPVGSPLSLECTVEGTSNPNLYWYRQAAGRGLQLLFYSVGIGQISSEVPQNLSASRPQDRQFILSSKKLLLSDSGFYLCAYASGGYNEQFFGPGTRLTVL.

The CDR3 loop reads CASSQAQGRKNEKLFF. The CDR3 DNA reads as TGCGCCAGCAGCCAAGCACAGGGACGGAAGAACGAAAAACTGTTTTTT. V is TRBV4-3 and J is TRBJ1-4; D perhaps matches TRBD1 (6 bases). The CDR3 runs 16 residues. V was trimmed by 1 base and J by 8 bases, leaving 17 bases between them. The germline V gene encodes CDR1 LGHNA and CDR2 YSLEER.

This sequence joins TRBV4-1 and TRBJ1-5; a possible D gene is TRBD1 (5 bases). Looked up from germline, CDR1 is MGHRA and CDR2 is YSYEKL. CDR3 length: 17 amino acids. Trimming shortened V by 0 bases and J by 3 bases, and 15 bases separated the two germline ends. The CDR3 protein is CASSQDQVQATNQPQHF. The DNA of the CDR3 is TGCGCCAGCAGCCAAGATCAGGTACAGGCTACCAATCAGCCCCAGCATTTT.

The V and J genes are TRBV7-2 and TRBJ2-2, with 7 bases identical to TRBD2. The CDR3 extends over 16 amino acids. Unmatched junction bases numbered 11, after V lost 5 bases and J lost 5 bases. Looked up from germline, CDR1 is SGHTA and CDR2 is FQGNSA. The CDR3 DNA follows: TGTGCCAGCAGCCCCCCCGCTGGGGGGGGGACCGGGGAGCTGTTTTTT. Translated, it gives CASSPPAGGGTGELFF.

This clone has just a few counts. The chain uses TRBV21-1 and TRBJ2-5; the table's D call, TRBD2, was not checked against the DNA. TRBV21-1 is marked as a pseudogene. The CDR3 sequence is 13 residues long. CDR3 coding DNA: TGTGCCAGCATTAGGGGGGGCCGGGAGACCCAGTACTTC. This sequence encodes CASIRGGRETQYF.

This clone was seen once. The V call is TRBV5-6, the J call TRBJ1-1; perhaps TRBD1 as D (6 bases). Trimming took 0 bases from V and 0 from J, leaving 15 bases between them. Germline CDR1 reads SGHDT; CDR2 reads YYEEEE. CDR3 length equals 17 residues. CDR3 loop: CASSLARGLFMNTEAFF. Here the CDR3 DNA reads TGTGCCAGCAGCTTGGCCAGGGGATTATTCATGAACACTGAAGCTTTCTTT. Full variable domain (outside the CDR3, taken from reference TRBV5-6 and TRBJ1-1): DAGVTQSPTHLIKTRGQQVTLRCSPKSGHDTVSWYQQALGQGPQFIFQYYEEEERQRGNFPDRFSGHQFPNYSSELNVNALLLGDSALYLCASSLARGLFMNTEAFFGQGTRLTVV.

The V and J genes are TRBV7-9 and TRBJ2-7; TRBD2 might be the D (7 bases). This CDR3 is built from 17 residues. Trimming pared 6 bases from V and 2 bases from J, leaving 23 bases between. From germline, CDR1 is SEHNR and CDR2 FQNEAQ (reference sequence). The CDR3 bases are TGTGCCAGCAGGGGTATAGGGGGGGGTAACGGACCCTACGAGCAGTACTTC. Encoded protein: CASRGIGGGNGPYEQYF.

The V and J genes are TRBV27 and TRBJ1-2; D unresolved. Germline assignment: CDR1 MNHEY and CDR2 SMNVEV (reference sequence). The CDR3 contains 14 residues. V lost 6 bases and J lost 7, with 18 bases in between. DNA of the CDR3: TGTGCCAGCAGCCCTCGGGGTACCCCTCTTGGCTACACCTTC. It codes for CASSPRGTPLGYTF.

The genes are TRBV30 and TRBJ1-2; 7 bases are a match to TRBD1. The CDR3 extends over 14 amino acids. From germline, CDR1 is GTSNPN and CDR2 SVGIG (reference sequence). V shed 3 bases, J shed 2 bases, and the junction held 6 bases outside the gene matches. The CDR3 loop is CAWRRQGQNYGYTF. The CDR3 nucleotides read TGTGCCTGGAGAAGACAGGGCCAGAACTATGGCTACACCTTC.

The V gene is TRBV30, the J gene TRBJ1-6; no firm D call. V lost 4 bases and J 9 bases, leaving 13 bases between the germline ends. CDR3 length: 13 amino acids. Germline loops: CDR1 GTSNPN, CDR2 SVGIG (reference sequence). The CDR3 here is CAWTNLTGSPLHF. The CDR3 region has the DNA TGTGCCTGGACAAACCTAACCGGTTCACCCCTCCACTTT.

The chain couples TRBV5-1 to TRBJ2-5; D perhaps matches TRBD2 (7 bases). CDR3 length: 14 amino acids. The germline V and J ends were trimmed by 10 bases and 7 bases, with 23 bases remaining between them. Germline V lookup: CDR1 SGHRS, CDR2 YFSETQ. The CDR3 is CASSLGLGGGTQYF. CDR3 coding DNA: TGCGCCTCCAGCTTGGGCCTGGGAGGGGGGACCCAGTACTTC.

CDR3 residues: CASSSGDRGSEQYF. CDR3 coding DNA: TGTGCCAGCAGCTCCGGGGACAGGGGATCCGAGCAGTACTTC. The chain couples TRBV5-4 to TRBJ2-7, with 10 bases fitting TRBD1. The CDR3 spans 14 residues. With 3 bases clipped from V and 6 bases from J, the junction kept 6 bases outside the gene matches. Germline-derived CDR1 and CDR2 are SGHNT and YYREEE (reference sequence).

In this sample, this clone turned up once. The rearrangement joins TRBV2 to TRBJ1-5; 7 bases fit TRBD1. This CDR3 spans 15 amino acids. The trim removed 8 bases at V and 3 bases at J, leaving 10 bases unmatched. The germline CDR1 and CDR2 sequences are SNHLY and FYNNEI. In nucleotides, the CDR3 is TGTGCCAGCGGCTCGGACAGGAGATCCAATCAGCCCCAGCATTTT. It specifies CASGSDRRSNQPQHF.

The gene calls are TRBV30 and TRBJ2-1, with D unclear. Germline V gene lookup returns CDR1 GTSNPN and CDR2 SVGIG (reference sequence). CDR3 size: 13 residues. V was cut by 0 bases and J by 5 bases, with 8 bases left in between. CDR3 sequence: CAWSVARDNEQFF. The DNA for the CDR3 is TGTGCCTGGAGTGTAGCCCGGGACAATGAGCAGTTCTTC.

The chain employs TRBV19 and TRBJ2-1; D is perhaps TRBD1 (6 bases). Trimming stripped 8 bases from V and 10 bases from J, with 9 bases between. There are 10 residues in the CDR3. CDR1 is LNHDA, CDR2 SQIVND, per germline (reference sequence). CDR3 nucleotides: TGTGCCAGTGCAGGGGAGGAGCAGTTCTTC. Translation: CASAGEEQFF.

The chain links TRBV28 to TRBJ1-2; D possibly corresponds to TRBD1 (5 bases). V lost 5 bases and J 5 bases, leaving 21 bases between the germline ends. Germline lookup yields CDR1 MDHEN and CDR2 SYDVKM. The CDR3 spans 16 residues. This CDR3 reads CASSRGGGAGLYGYTF. CDR3 DNA sequence: TGTGCCAGCAGTCGCGGGGGAGGCGCAGGCCTTTATGGCTACACCTTC.

This clone was counted once. The rearrangement links TRBV2 to TRBJ1-6; no firm D call. The CDR3 is 16 amino acids. V lost 3 bases, J lost 7 bases, and 16 bases lay in between. Looked up from germline, CDR1 is SNHLY and CDR2 is FYNNEI. The CDR3 is CASSDTGELRNSPLHF. For the CDR3, the DNA is TGTGCCAGCAGTGACACCGGGGAGCTTCGGAATTCACCCCTCCACTTT. The full variable domain, rest sourced from reference TRBV2 and TRBJ1-6, is EPEVTQTPSHQVTQMGQEVILRCVPISNHLYFYWYRQILGQKVEFLVSFYNNEISEKSEIFDDQFSVERPDGSNFTLKIRSTKLEDSAMYFCASSDTGELRNSPLHFGNGTRLTVT.

V gene TRBV19 combines with J gene TRBJ2-1; 10 bases map to TRBD2. The CDR3 extends over 15 amino acids. Germline values: CDR1 LNHDA, CDR2 SQIVND (reference sequence). J was trimmed by 9 bases and V by 4 bases; bases with no gene match: 9. Here the CDR3 reads CASSNTGTSVTEQFF. For the CDR3, the DNA is TGTGCCAGTAGTAATACCGGGACTAGCGTCACTGAGCAGTTCTTC.

In its sample, this clone was seen once. The chain combines TRBV6-1 with TRBJ1-2; D unclear. This CDR3 contains 13 residues. CDR1 is MNHNS and CDR2 is SASEGT in the germline V gene. The ends were cut back, 7 bases at V and 7 bases at J, with 16 bases in the middle. The DNA for the CDR3 is TGTGCCAGCACTTACGAGAGGAGAGCTGGCTACACCTTC. It codes for CASTYERRAGYTF.

The chain combines TRBV2 with TRBJ1-6; a possible D gene is TRBD1 (5 bases). Germline CDR1 is SNHLY and CDR2 is FYNNEI. The CDR3 spans 16 residues. V was pared by 6 bases and J by 4 bases, with 16 bases between. In DNA form, the CDR3 reads TGTGCCAGCAGCGTCGGAGGGGCCGGGTATAATTCACCCCTCCACTTT. It yields the protein CASSVGGAGYNSPLHF.

The chain employs TRBV5-4 and TRBJ1-2, with 7 bases aligning to TRBD1. CDR1 is SGHNT, CDR2 YYREEE, per germline (reference sequence). Trimming took 4 bases from V and 6 from J; bases not matched to a gene: 12. CDR3 length equals 15 residues. In nucleotides, the CDR3 is TGTGCCAGCAGCCCCCCGACAGGGATTTACGATGGCTACACCTTC. This codes for CASSPPTGIYDGYTF. Looking up the rest from reference TRBV5-4 and TRBJ1-2 gives the full variable domain: ETGVTQSPTHLIKTRGQQVTLRCSSQSGHNTVSWYQQALGQGPQFIFQYYREEENGRGNFPPRFSGLQFPNYSSELNVNALELDDSALYLCASSPPTGIYDGYTFGSGTRLTVV.

J is TRBJ2-1 and V is TRBV6-6; TRBD1 agrees at 8 bases. CDR3 size: 15 residues. The V gene's germline CDR1 is MNHNY and CDR2 SVGAGI (reference sequence). The junction had 13 bases not matched to a gene; V was cut back by 7 bases and J by 8 bases. The CDR3 sequence: CASTLLGQGRHEQFF. The CDR3 region has the DNA TGTGCCAGCACCTTACTCGGACAGGGCAGGCATGAGCAGTTCTTC.

In DNA form, the CDR3 reads TGCGCCAGCAGCCAAGACCTGACAGGGGGAGGTGAAAAACTGTTTTTT. Protein: CASSQDLTGGGEKLFF. This sequence joins TRBV4-3 and TRBJ1-4, with 9 bases matching TRBD1. Trimming at V came to 0 bases and at J to 7 bases, leaving 6 bases not matched to a gene. The CDR3 is made up of 16 amino acids. Germline lookup yields CDR1 LGHNA and CDR2 YSLEER.

The chain employs TRBV11-3 and TRBJ2-2; 8 bases map to TRBD1. This CDR3 comprises 16 residues. V gave up 5 bases and J gave up 3 bases; unmatched junction bases: 8. Germline-derived CDR1 and CDR2 are SGHNT and YENEEA. DNA for the CDR3: TGTGCCAGCAGCCCCCGGGACAGGTTTGACACCGGGGAGCTGTTTTTT. Residues: CASSPRDRFDTGELFF.

This clone was seen a handful of times. The V gene is TRBV7-9, the J gene TRBJ2-7; 10 nucleotides align to TRBD1. V lost 5 bases and J lost 4; bases outside the gene matches: 8. The CDR3 has 15 residues. CDR1 and CDR2 from the germline V gene are SEHNR and FQNEAQ (reference sequence). For the CDR3, the DNA is TGTGCCAGCAGCCCAGGACAGGGGGAAAAGTACGAGCAGTACTTC. This sequence encodes CASSPGQGEKYEQYF.

The chain uses TRBV19 and TRBJ2-2, with TRBD1 as a possible D gene (5 bases). CDR1 and CDR2 from the germline V gene are LNHDA and SQIVND (reference sequence). Trimming pared 5 bases from V and 0 bases from J, leaving 13 bases between. The CDR3 contains 16 residues. CDR3 loop: CASSELGPSNTGELFF. The CDR3 DNA reads TGTGCCAGTAGTGAGCTGGGGCCCTCGAACACCGGGGAGCTGTTTTTT. Full variable domain (rest looked up from reference TRBV19 and TRBJ2-2): DGGITQSPKYLFRKEGQNVTLSCEQNLNHDAMYWYRQDPGQGLRLIYYSQIVNDFQKGDIAEGYSVSREKKESFPLTVTSAQKNPTAFYLCASSELGPSNTGELFFGEGSRLTVL.

This clone came up once. The V call is TRBV19, the J call TRBJ2-7, with D tentatively TRBD2 (5 bases). V lost 3 bases to trimming and J lost 6 bases, with 18 bases between them. Germline V gene lookup returns CDR1 LNHDA and CDR2 SQIVND (reference sequence). The CDR3 has 15 residues. This CDR3 is CASSIGVRSGSEQYF. CDR3 in DNA: TGTGCCAGTAGTATCGGAGTGCGTTCGGGGAGCGAGCAGTACTTC.